The subject of this entry is one T cell receptor (beta chain). The CDR3 has 15 amino acids. V lost 3 bases, J lost 6 bases, and 3 bases stayed unmatched. The germline V gene encodes CDR1 MGHRA and CDR2 YSYEKL. Produced via immunoSEQ multiplex PCR; TCRdb's table is partial and in-frame only. The sample has 150,000 or so clones, 89% seen once. The data derive from a study of cytomegalovirus exposure and HLA in healthy donors. This TCR was sampled from a woman aged 18-29 years in good health and CMV-seropositive. The chain joins TRBV4-1 to TRBJ1-6; 9 nucleotides align to TRBD1. Sequencing was done on a sample of PBMCs. The CDR3 DNA reads TGCGCCAGCAGCCAGGGGACAGGGCCTAATTCACCCCTCCACTTT. Translated: CASSQGTGPNSPLHF.